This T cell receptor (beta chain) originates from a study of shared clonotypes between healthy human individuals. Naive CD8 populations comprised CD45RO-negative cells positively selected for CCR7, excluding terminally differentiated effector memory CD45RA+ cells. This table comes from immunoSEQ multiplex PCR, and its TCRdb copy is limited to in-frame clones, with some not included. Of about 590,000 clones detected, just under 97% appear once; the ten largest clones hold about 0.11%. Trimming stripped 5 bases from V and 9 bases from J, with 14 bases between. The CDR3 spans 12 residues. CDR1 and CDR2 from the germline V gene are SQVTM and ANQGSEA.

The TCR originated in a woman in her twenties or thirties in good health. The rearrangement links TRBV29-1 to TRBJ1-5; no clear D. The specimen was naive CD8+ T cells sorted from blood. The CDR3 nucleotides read TGCAGCGTTAAGAATGGGGAGATGCCCCAGCATTTT. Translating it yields CSVKNGEMPQHF.